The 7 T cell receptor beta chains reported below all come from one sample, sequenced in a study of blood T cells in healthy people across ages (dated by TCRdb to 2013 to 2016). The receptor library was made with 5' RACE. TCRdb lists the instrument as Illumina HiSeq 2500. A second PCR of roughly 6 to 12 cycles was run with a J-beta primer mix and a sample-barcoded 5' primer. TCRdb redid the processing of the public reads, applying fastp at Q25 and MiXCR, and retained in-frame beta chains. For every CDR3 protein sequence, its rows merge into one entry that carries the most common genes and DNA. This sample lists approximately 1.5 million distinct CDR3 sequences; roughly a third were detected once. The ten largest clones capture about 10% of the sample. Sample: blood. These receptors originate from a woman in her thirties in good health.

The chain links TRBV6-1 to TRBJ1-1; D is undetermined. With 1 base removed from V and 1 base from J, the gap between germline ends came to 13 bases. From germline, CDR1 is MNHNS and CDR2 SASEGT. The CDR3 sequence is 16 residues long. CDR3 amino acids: CASSEGVARWNTEAFF. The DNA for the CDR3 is TGTGCCAGCAGTGAAGGAGTTGCGAGGTGGAACACTGAAGCTTTCTTT.

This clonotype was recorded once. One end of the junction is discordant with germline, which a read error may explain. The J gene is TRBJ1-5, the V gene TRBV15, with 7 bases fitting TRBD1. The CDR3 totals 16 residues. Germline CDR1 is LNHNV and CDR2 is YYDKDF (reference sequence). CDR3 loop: CATSRVHRGGNRPLHF. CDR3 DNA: TGTGCCACCAGCAGAGTCCACCGAGGGGGCAATCGGCCCCTGCATTTT.

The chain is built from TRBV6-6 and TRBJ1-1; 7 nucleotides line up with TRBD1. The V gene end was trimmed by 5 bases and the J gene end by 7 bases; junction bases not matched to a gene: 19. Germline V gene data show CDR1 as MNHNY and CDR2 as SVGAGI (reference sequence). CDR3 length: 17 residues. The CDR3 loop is CASSPPTGSVYSYEAFF. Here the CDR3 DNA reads TGTGCCAGCAGTCCTCCGACAGGGTCTGTGTACTCTTATGAAGCTTTCTTT.

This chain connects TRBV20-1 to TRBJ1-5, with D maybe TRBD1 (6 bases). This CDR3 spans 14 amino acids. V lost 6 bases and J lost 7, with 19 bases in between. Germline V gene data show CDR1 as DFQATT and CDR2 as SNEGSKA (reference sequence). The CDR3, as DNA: TGCAGTGCACCCGGGACACGGTTTTTACAGCCCCAGCATTTT. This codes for CSAPGTRFLQPQHF.

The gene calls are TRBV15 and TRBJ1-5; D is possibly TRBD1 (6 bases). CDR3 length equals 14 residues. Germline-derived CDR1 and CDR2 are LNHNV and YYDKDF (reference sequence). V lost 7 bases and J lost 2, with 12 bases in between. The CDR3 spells CATTRGRGNQPQHF. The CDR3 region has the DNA TGTGCCACCACCAGGGGACGGGGCAATCAGCCCCAGCATTTT.

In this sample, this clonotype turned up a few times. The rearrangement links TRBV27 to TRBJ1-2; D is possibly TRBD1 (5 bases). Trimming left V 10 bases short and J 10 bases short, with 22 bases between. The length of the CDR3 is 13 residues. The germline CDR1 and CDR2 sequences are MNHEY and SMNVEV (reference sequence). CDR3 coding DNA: TGTGCCACCGAACAGGTAGCAGGGCAGTACTACACCTTC. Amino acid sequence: CATEQVAGQYYTF.

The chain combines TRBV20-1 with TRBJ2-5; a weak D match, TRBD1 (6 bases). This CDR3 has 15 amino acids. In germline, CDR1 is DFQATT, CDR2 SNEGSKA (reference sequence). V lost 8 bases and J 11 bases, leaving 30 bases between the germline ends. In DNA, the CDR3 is TGCAGTACCCTTCACCTTACCGGGACATGTGGTGAGCAGTACTTC. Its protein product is CSTLHLTGTCGEQYF.